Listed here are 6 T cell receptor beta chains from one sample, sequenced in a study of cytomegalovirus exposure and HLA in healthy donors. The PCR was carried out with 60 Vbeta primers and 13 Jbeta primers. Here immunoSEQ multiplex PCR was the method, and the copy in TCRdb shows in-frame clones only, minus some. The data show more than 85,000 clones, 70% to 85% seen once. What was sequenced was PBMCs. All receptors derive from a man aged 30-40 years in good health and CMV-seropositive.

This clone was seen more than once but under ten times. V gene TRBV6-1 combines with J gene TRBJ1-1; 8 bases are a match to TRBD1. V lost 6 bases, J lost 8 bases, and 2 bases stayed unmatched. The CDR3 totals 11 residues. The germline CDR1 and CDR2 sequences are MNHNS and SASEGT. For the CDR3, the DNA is TGTGCCAGCAGCAGGGGGCTAGAAGCTTTCTTT. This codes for CASSRGLEAFF.

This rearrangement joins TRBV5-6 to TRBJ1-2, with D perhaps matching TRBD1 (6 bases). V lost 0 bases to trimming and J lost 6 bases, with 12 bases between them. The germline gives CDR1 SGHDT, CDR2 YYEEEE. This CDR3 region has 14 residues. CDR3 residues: CASSLVAGADGYTF. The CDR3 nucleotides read TGTGCCAGCAGCTTGGTGGCGGGGGCGGATGGCTACACCTTC. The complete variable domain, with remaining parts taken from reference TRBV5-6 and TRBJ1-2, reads DAGVTQSPTHLIKTRGQQVTLRCSPKSGHDTVSWYQQALGQGPQFIFQYYEEEERQRGNFPDRFSGHQFPNYSSELNVNALLLGDSALYLCASSLVAGADGYTFGSGTRLTVV.

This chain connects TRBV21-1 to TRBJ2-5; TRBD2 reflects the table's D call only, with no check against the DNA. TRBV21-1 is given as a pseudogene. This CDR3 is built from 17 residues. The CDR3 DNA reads TGTGCCAGCAGCCCTACCGGGACTCCTATGTACCAAGAGACCCAGTACTTC. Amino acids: CASSPTGTPMYQETQYF.

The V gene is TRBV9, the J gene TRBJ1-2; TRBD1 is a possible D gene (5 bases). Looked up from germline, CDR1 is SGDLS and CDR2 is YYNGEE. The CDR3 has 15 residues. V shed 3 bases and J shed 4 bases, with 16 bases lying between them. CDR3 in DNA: TGTGCCAGCAGCGCGGGGGGGGGAACCACCTATGGCTACACCTTC. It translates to CASSAGGGTTYGYTF.

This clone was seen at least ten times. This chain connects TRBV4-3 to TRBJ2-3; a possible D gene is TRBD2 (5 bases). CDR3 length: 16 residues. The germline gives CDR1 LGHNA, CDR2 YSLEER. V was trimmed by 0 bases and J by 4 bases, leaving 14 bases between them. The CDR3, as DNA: TGCGCCAGCAGCCAAGATACCTCCATGGAGGCAGATACGCAGTATTTT. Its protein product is CASSQDTSMEADTQYF.

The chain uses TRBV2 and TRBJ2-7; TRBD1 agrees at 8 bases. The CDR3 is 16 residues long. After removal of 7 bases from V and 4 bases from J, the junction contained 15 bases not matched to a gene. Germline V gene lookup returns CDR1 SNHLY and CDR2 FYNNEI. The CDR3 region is CASKKGPGQVYYEQYF. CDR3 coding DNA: TGTGCCAGCAAGAAGGGCCCGGGACAGGTATATTACGAGCAGTACTTC.